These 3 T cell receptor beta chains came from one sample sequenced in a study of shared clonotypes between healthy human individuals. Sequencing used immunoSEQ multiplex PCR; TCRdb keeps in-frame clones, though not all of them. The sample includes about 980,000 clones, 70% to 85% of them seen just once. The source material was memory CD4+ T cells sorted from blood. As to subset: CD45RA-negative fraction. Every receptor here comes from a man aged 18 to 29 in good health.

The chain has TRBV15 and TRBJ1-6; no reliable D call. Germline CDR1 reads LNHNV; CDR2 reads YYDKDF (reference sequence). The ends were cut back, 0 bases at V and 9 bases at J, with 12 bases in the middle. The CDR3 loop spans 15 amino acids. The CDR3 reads CATSRDPGMSSPLHF. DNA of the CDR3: TGTGCCACCAGCAGAGATCCGGGGATGAGTTCACCCCTCCACTTT.

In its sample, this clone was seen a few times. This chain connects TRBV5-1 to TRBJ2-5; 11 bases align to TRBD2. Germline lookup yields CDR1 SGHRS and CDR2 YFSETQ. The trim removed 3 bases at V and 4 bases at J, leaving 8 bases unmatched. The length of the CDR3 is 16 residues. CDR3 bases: TGCGCCAGCAGCTCTACCGGGACTAGCGGCCGAGAGACCCAGTACTTC. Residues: CASSSTGTSGRETQYF. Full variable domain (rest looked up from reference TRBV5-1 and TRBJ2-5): KAGVTQTPRYLIKTRGQQVTLSCSPISGHRSVSWYQQTPGQGLQFLFEYFSETQRNKGNFPGRFSGRQFSNSRSEMNVSTLELGDSALYLCASSSTGTSGRETQYFGPGTRLLVL.

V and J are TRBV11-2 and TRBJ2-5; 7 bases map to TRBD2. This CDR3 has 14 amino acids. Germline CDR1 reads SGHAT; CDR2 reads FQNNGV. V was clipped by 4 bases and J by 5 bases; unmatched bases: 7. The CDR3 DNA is TGTGCCAGCAGCTCCGGATCTAGCGGCGAGACCCAGTACTTC. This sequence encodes CASSSGSSGETQYF. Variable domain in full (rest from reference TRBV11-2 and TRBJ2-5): EAGVAQSPRYKIIEKRQSVAFWCNPISGHATLYWYQQILGQGPKLLIQFQNNGVVDDSQLPKDRFSAERLKGVDSTLKIQPAKLEDSAVYLCASSSGSSGETQYFGPGTRLLVL.